This T cell receptor beta chain emerged from a study of Tregs in tolerant kidney transplant recipients. The data were produced by immunoSEQ multiplex PCR, yet TCRdb's version contains in-frame clones alone and is incomplete. This sample carries about 240,000 clones, about 86% of them seen once, and the ten largest clones take under 0.65%. For this clone: Its cognate antigen is unknown.

The CDR3 sequence is 18 residues long. Germline V gene data show CDR1 as SEHNR and CDR2 as FQNEAQ (reference sequence). Trimming shortened V by 4 bases and J by 4 bases, and 25 bases separated the two germline ends. Notes on the study in general: This study did not directly address biological reproducibility. The small number of patients limits these findings pending further validation.

The chain links TRBV7-9 to TRBJ1-2; D is possibly TRBD1 (5 bases). The clonotype was recovered from a human donor in good health. Material for sequencing was CD4+ T cells from blood. The CDR3 loop reads CASSSRFKQEGALYGYTF. CDR3 DNA: TGTGCCAGCAGCTCCAGATTCAAACAAGAAGGGGCACTCTATGGCTACACCTTC.